One and the same sample provided the 3 T cell receptor beta chains below, sequenced in a study of identical twins (dated by TCRdb to the mid-2010s). Receptor libraries were prepared by 5' RACE. Sequencing used an Illumina HiSeq 2000. TCRdb reran the public reads through fastp at Q25 and MiXCR, keeping productive beta chains. Rows with one shared CDR3 protein collapse into an entry with the most common genes and DNA. The sample table shows just under 550,000 distinct CDR3 sequences, and roughly 15% are seen once. The ten largest account for 0.44% of the sample. The sample was also linked to a second study, of yellow fever vaccine responses in identical twins.

Sequencing input: CD4+ T cells sorted from blood. Receptors originate from a woman aged 18 to 35 in good health.

In this sample, this clonotype turned up a few times. The chain employs TRBV7-6 and TRBJ1-1; the D gene is possibly TRBD1 (6 bases). The germline gives CDR1 SGHVS, CDR2 FNYEAQ. Trimming left V 8 bases short and J 1 base short, with 14 bases between. This CDR3 is built from 14 residues. This chain's CDR3 is CASSGGGANTEAFF. For the CDR3, the DNA is TGTGCCAGCTCCGGCGGGGGCGCGAACACTGAAGCTTTCTTT.

The chain combines TRBV7-2 with TRBJ2-2; 9 bases are shared with TRBD2. The trim removed 7 bases at V and 6 bases at J, leaving 9 bases unmatched. Germline CDR1 SGHTA, CDR2 FQGNSA. The CDR3 contains 15 residues. CDR3 protein: CASNLGLAGSGELFF. In nucleotides, the CDR3 is TGTGCCAGCAACCTGGGACTAGCTGGGTCCGGGGAGCTGTTTTTT.

This clonotype has a handful of counts. This chain connects TRBV27 to TRBJ2-1; TRBD2 agrees at 10 bases. V was pared by 3 bases and J by 8 bases, with 7 bases of the junction left unmatched. CDR3 size: 15 residues. Germline CDR1 is MNHEY and CDR2 is SMNVEV (reference sequence). The CDR3 sequence is CASSFQRGGIYEQFF. The CDR3 DNA is TGTGCCAGCAGTTTCCAGCGGGGGGGCATCTATGAGCAGTTCTTC.